The T cell receptor (beta chain) under discussion was sequenced for a study of shared clonotypes between healthy human individuals. Whole-study findings and limits: Shared clonotypes across all four donors exceeded non-shared ones in generation probability.

In this sample, this clone turned up a few times. Antigen unknown. Germline CDR1 PRHDT, CDR2 FYEKMQ (reference sequence). The CDR3 totals 12 residues. Trimming removed 4 bases from V and 2 bases from J, with 6 bases in between. The repertoire was sequenced with immunoSEQ multiplex PCR; TCRdb's copy has only in-frame clones and lacks some. The table has 600,000 to 750,000 clones, 90% seen once. This chain joins TRBV13 and TRBJ2-7; D ambiguous. The sample consisted of memory CD8+ T cells from PBMCs. Indicated subset: CD45RO+ cells pooled with CCR7-negative TemRA cells. The clonotype comes from a man in his late teens or twenties in good health. Some clones in this sample may be carry-over from other donors' samples. This chain's CDR3 is CASSSYPYEQYF. The CDR3 DNA sequence: TGTGCCAGCAGCTCCTACCCCTACGAGCAGTACTTC. The entire variable domain, with the rest obtained from reference TRBV13 and TRBJ2-7, is as follows: AAGVIQSPRHLIKEKRETATLKCYPIPRHDTVYWYQQGPGQDPQFLISFYEKMQSDKGSIPDRFSAQQFSDYHSELNMSSLELGDSALYFCASSSYPYEQYFGPGTRLTVT.